The entry below describes one TCR beta chain. Its antigen target is currently unknown. No base-level quality is on record; no much larger clone is a single base apart. This entry comes from a study of blood T cell repertoires in COVID-19 (dated by TCRdb to about 2020). Background for the entire study: Collaborator samples came from the United States, Italy and Spain and covered acute and convalescent phases of COVID-19. The material from the prospective study consisted of cDNA or gDNA derived from T cells, B-cell-depleted T cells, or PBMCs. Deeply sampled blood TCRbeta repertoires from subjects exposed to, actively infected with, or recovered from COVID-19 were included in the dataset. The repertoires were released in a freely available public database meant as a resource for research on the immune response to SARS-CoV-2. Samples were obtained from the ongoing ImmuneRACE study (first 160 participants) and from over a thousand subjects provided by 6 global collaborators. The sample metadata nearly always contained a de-identified subject ID, COVID-19 status, age in years and sex. Where HLA class I and class II types were available, the types were taken from metadata supplied by the sample provider, not from assay-based typing. What the work shows at the level of the full study, not this receptor alone: The quantity of clinical and demographic metadata differed by source and by participant and was supplied without curation.

TCRbeta CDR3 regions were amplified from genomic DNA using the immunoSEQ Assay, a bias-controlled multiplex PCR. The source study handled its data this way. Nucleated cell counts per sample were estimated from amplification of reference gene primers within the assay. Sequence reads were collapsed and filtered to measure the absolute abundance of every unique TCRbeta CDR3 rearrangement. For each sample, productive Simpson clonality was calculated by taking the square root of Simpson's diversity index across productive rearrangements. The clones in this table, taken by TCRdb from immuneACCESS, are in-frame only. Not every clone is retained; where verified, under half of the shortfall comes from an unresolved V gene, and the cause of the rest is unknown. V and J calls and clone size follow that table, whereas D and trimming were derived from the DNA. Within this sample are roughly 430,000 clones, with 70% to 90% of them counted one time only. The top ten constitute roughly 1.9% of the sample.

Participants in the prospective study were aged roughly 18 to 89 years, lived in some 24 United States geographic areas, and enrolled through a virtual design. Cohort assignment in the prospective study relied on participant-reported clinical history from a screening survey and a study questionnaire. In the prospective study, whole blood, serum and a nasopharyngeal or oropharyngeal swab were collected from each participant by mobile phlebotomists. Prospective study participants could optionally give additional blood draws and questionnaires over an approximately two-month period. Before DNA extraction, blood samples from the prospective study were shipped at room temperature or frozen. This TCR derives from a woman in her thirties or forties with acute COVID-19. Sample: PBMCs or T cells enriched from blood (not recorded which).

The CDR3: CASSLTKTGNTEAFF. The nucleotide sequence reads TGTGCCAGCAGCCTAACAAAGACGGGGAACACTGAAGCTTTCTTT. The V and J segments used are TRBV3-1 (or the pseudogene TRBV3-2) and TRBJ1-1; too little of a D gene remains to name it. Between the V and J ends, shortened by 4 bases and 1 base respectively, the junction contains 13 bases. CDR1 and CDR2 are drawn from the germline V gene (reference sequence): LGHDT, YNNKEL. The CDR3 covers 15 residues, taking in both the cysteine and the phenylalanine. The DNA shown is the 45-base CDR3, in frame from base 1.